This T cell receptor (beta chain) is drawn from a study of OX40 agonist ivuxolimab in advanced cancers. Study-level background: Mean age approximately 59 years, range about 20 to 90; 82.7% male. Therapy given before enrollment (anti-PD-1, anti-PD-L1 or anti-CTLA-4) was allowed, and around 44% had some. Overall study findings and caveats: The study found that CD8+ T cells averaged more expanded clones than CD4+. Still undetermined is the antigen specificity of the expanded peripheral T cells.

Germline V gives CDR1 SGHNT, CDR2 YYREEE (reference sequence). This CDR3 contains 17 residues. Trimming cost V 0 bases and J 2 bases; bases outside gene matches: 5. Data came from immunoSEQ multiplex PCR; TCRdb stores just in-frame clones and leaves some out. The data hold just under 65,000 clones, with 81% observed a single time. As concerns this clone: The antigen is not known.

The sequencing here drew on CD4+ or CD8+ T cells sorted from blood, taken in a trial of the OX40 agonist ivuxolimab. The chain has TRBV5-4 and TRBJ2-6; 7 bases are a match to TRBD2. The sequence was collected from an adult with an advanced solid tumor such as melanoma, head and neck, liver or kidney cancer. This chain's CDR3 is CASSLVGGTAGANVLTF. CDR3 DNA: TGTGCCAGCAGCTTGGTGGGGGGGACGGCTGGGGCCAACGTCCTGACTTTC.